The 24 T cell receptor beta chains below all came from one sample that was sequenced in a study of cytomegalovirus exposure and HLA in healthy donors. 13 Jbeta primers and 60 Vbeta primers were used for the PCR. TCRdb's table, derived via immunoSEQ multiplex PCR, lists solely in-frame clones and lacks some. Of 150,000 to 200,000 clones listed, around two thirds are singletons. Sequencing used PBMCs. The origin of the receptors is a man aged 35 to 55 in good health and CMV-seronegative.

J is TRBJ2-5 and V is TRBV19; 8 bases map to TRBD2. Germline values: CDR1 LNHDA, CDR2 SQIVND (reference sequence). The CDR3 covers 19 residues. With V trimmed by 0 bases and J by 7 bases, 19 bases remained unmatched. The CDR3 coding sequence is TGTGCCAGTAGTATAGATCTGGAAGTAGCGGGGCCCCACGTGGGGACCCAGTACTTC. Its protein product is CASSIDLEVAGPHVGTQYF. The full variable domain, completed using reference TRBV19 and TRBJ2-5, is DGGITQSPKYLFRKEGQNVTLSCEQNLNHDAMYWYRQDPGQGLRLIYYSQIVNDFQKGDIAEGYSVSREKKESFPLTVTSAQKNPTAFYLCASSIDLEVAGPHVGTQYFGPGTRLLVL.

In this sample, this clone turned up once. V and J are TRBV9 and TRBJ1-1; D unresolved. CDR1 and CDR2 (germline): SGDLS, YYNGEE. Between the trimmed V and J ends, which lost 0 bases and 7 bases, there was a span of 7 bases. This CDR3 is 12 amino acids long. The CDR3 sequence: CASSVGGGEAFF. In nucleotides, the CDR3 is TGTGCCAGCAGCGTAGGCGGCGGTGAAGCTTTCTTT.

V gene TRBV28 combines with J gene TRBJ2-1, with TRBD1 matching over 8 bases. This CDR3 region has 16 residues. Germline loops: CDR1 MDHEN, CDR2 SYDVKM. Trimming cost V 6 bases and J 6 bases; bases outside gene matches: 13. In DNA, the CDR3 is TGTGCCAGCAGAGAACTGCAGGGGGCGCGGGGCAATGAGCAGTTCTTC. This codes for CASRELQGARGNEQFF.

The rearrangement joins TRBV7-2 to TRBJ2-7; TRBD2 matches 9 bases. V lost 5 bases to trimming and J lost 3 bases; unmatched junction nucleotides: 5. CDR1 SGHTA and CDR2 FQGNSA come from the germline V gene. This CDR3 has 14 residues. The CDR3 sequence: CASSHTSGLYEQYF. CDR3 sequence (DNA): TGTGCCAGCAGCCATACTAGCGGGCTCTACGAGCAGTACTTC.

In its sample, this clone was seen a few times. The chain carries TRBV7-9 and TRBJ1-2, with D perhaps TRBD1 (6 bases). V lost 5 bases and J 2 bases, leaving 9 bases between the germline ends. CDR3 length: 13 residues. CDR1 and CDR2 (germline): SEHNR, FQNEAQ (reference sequence). CDR3 residues: CASSNTGNYGYTF. As DNA, the CDR3 is TGTGCCAGCAGCAATACAGGGAACTATGGCTACACCTTC.

This clone was seen a few times. The V gene is TRBV7-9, the J gene TRBJ2-1; 8 positions match TRBD1. V shed 2 bases and J 2 bases; nucleotides not matched to a gene: 5. The CDR3 runs to 16 residues. CDR1 is SEHNR and CDR2 is FQNEAQ in the germline V gene (reference sequence). The CDR3 reads CASSLSTGGTYNEQFF. Here the CDR3 DNA reads TGTGCCAGCAGCTTATCCACAGGGGGGACCTACAATGAGCAGTTCTTC. Filled out from reference TRBV7-9 and TRBJ2-1, the complete variable domain reads DTGVSQNPRHKITKRGQNVTFRCDPISEHNRLYWYRQTLGQGPEFLTYFQNEAQLEKSRLLSDRFSAERPKGSFSTLEIQRTEQGDSAMYLCASSLSTGGTYNEQFFGPGTRLTVL.

This clone was observed a handful of times. This chain connects TRBV14 to TRBJ1-5, with 9 bases matching TRBD1. V shed 6 bases and J 6 bases; nucleotides not matched to a gene: 9. The germline V gene has CDR1 SGHDN and CDR2 FVKESK. The CDR3 sequence is 15 residues long. CDR3 sequence reads: CASSAGTGNRQPQHF. The CDR3 DNA reads TGTGCCAGCAGTGCCGGGACAGGGAATCGTCAGCCCCAGCATTTT.

The chain employs TRBV5-1 and TRBJ2-3; 11 bases fit TRBD2. With V trimmed by 5 bases and J by 6 bases, 8 bases remained unmatched. The CDR3 length is 15 residues. Per germline, CDR1 SGHRS and CDR2 YFSETQ. CDR3 sequence (DNA): TGCGCCAGCAGAATTAGCGGGGGGGCCCCGGATACGCAGTATTTT. Translation gives CASRISGGAPDTQYF. The whole variable domain, filled in from reference TRBV5-1 and TRBJ2-3, reads KAGVTQTPRYLIKTRGQQVTLSCSPISGHRSVSWYQQTPGQGLQFLFEYFSETQRNKGNFPGRFSGRQFSNSRSEMNVSTLELGDSALYLCASRISGGAPDTQYFGPGTRLTVL.

This clone showed up just a few times. The V gene is TRBV5-1, the J gene TRBJ2-3, with TRBD2 identical over 8 bases. This CDR3 region has 17 residues. Germline V gives CDR1 SGHRS, CDR2 YFSETQ. J was trimmed by 6 bases and V by 0 bases; bases with no gene match: 12. CDR3 in DNA: TGCGCCAGCAGCTTGGGGGTCGGGAGGGCCCTCGGTGATACGCAGTATTTT. Its translation: CASSLGVGRALGDTQYF.

This chain connects TRBV12-5 to TRBJ1-6; 7 bases align to TRBD1. Losses at the gene ends were 2 bases for V and 0 bases for J; bases not matched to a gene: 16. The germline V gene encodes CDR1 LGHNT and CDR2 FRNRAP. This CDR3 spans 21 amino acids. The CDR3 is CASGLSHGGQVTSSYNSPLHF. CDR3 DNA: TGTGCTAGTGGTTTGTCACACGGAGGACAGGTTACCTCCTCCTATAATTCACCCCTCCACTTT. The full variable domain, rest sourced from reference TRBV12-5 and TRBJ1-6, is DARVTQTPRHKVTEMGQEVTMRCQPILGHNTVFWYRQTMMQGLELLAYFRNRAPLDDSGMPKDRFSAEMPDATLATLKIQPSEPRDSAVYFCASGLSHGGQVTSSYNSPLHFGNGTRLTVT.

The chain is built from TRBV7-9 and TRBJ1-6; the match to TRBD1 covers 11 bases. Germline lookup yields CDR1 SEHNR and CDR2 FQNEAQ (reference sequence). CDR3 size: 15 residues. V was clipped by 8 bases and J by 2 bases; unmatched bases: 2. The CDR3, as DNA: TGTGCCAGCCGGGACAGGGGGACCTATAATTCACCCCTCCACTTT. Protein sequence: CASRDRGTYNSPLHF.

This chain joins TRBV19 and TRBJ2-1; D might be TRBD1 (7 bases). V dropped 4 bases and J dropped 3 bases, with 16 bases sitting between them. CDR3 length: 16 residues. The germline V gene has CDR1 LNHDA and CDR2 SQIVND (reference sequence). The CDR3 DNA reads TGTGCCAGTAGTAATTGGGGGGACAGCTACTACAATGAGCAGTTCTTC. It yields the protein CASSNWGDSYYNEQFF.

The V gene is TRBV6-5, the J gene TRBJ1-1; the match to TRBD1 covers 7 bases. V was clipped by 4 bases and J by 0 bases; unmatched bases: 5. The CDR3 is 15 residues long. The germline V gene encodes CDR1 MNHEY and CDR2 SVGAGI. Here the CDR3 DNA reads TGTGCCAGCAGTTCGGGACAGTTCATGAACACTGAAGCTTTCTTT. It encodes CASSSGQFMNTEAFF.

This clone showed up just a few times. The V and J genes are TRBV19 and TRBJ1-1; TRBD1 aligns across 8 bases. V dropped 5 bases and J dropped 6; count of bases not matched to a gene: 2. The CDR3 spans 12 residues. Germline CDR1 is LNHDA and CDR2 is SQIVND (reference sequence). The CDR3: CASSWTGSEAFF. CDR3 in DNA: TGTGCCAGTAGTTGGACAGGGTCTGAAGCTTTCTTT.

The CDR3 protein is CAISAVDRGDTGELFF. CDR3 sequence (DNA): TGTGCCATCAGTGCGGTGGACAGGGGGGACACCGGGGAGCTGTTTTTT. The chain couples TRBV10-3 to TRBJ2-2; 10 bases line up with TRBD1. This CDR3 spans 16 amino acids. The junction had 5 bases not matched to a gene; V was cut back by 4 bases and J by 3 bases. Germline V gene sequence: CDR1 ENHRY, CDR2 SYGVKD.

The chain couples TRBV2 to TRBJ2-2; a possible D gene is TRBD1 (6 bases). CDR3 length: 15 residues. Per the germline V gene, CDR1 is SNHLY and CDR2 is FYNNEI. Trimming removed 5 bases at V and 5 bases at J, with 15 bases between. DNA for the CDR3: TGTGCCAGCAGTCCCTCGCCAGGGGTGACCGGGGAGCTGTTTTTT. Its translation is CASSPSPGVTGELFF.

This clone was seen more than once but under ten times. This chain joins TRBV18 and TRBJ2-3; D not resolved. Germline CDR1 is KGHSH and CDR2 is LQKENI. V was shortened by 0 bases and J by 0 bases, with 13 bases between the two germline ends. The CDR3 is 17 residues long. CDR3 sequence reads: CASSPPVTPTSTDTQYF. CDR3 DNA: TGTGCCAGCTCACCACCGGTAACGCCCACTAGCACAGATACGCAGTATTTT.

The chain joins TRBV30 to TRBJ2-7; TRBD1 matches 7 bases. V trimming: 3 bases; J trimming: 4 bases; junction bases outside the gene matches: 15. This CDR3 spans 16 amino acids. Germline V gives CDR1 GTSNPN, CDR2 SVGIG (reference sequence). The CDR3 sequence is CAWSLPPGTAKYEQYF. Written as DNA, the CDR3 is TGTGCCTGGAGCCTTCCCCCCGGGACAGCAAAATACGAGCAGTACTTC.

The rearrangement joins TRBV29-1 to TRBJ2-5, with 7 bases identical to TRBD1. With 5 bases clipped from V and 5 bases from J, the junction kept 5 bases outside the gene matches. This CDR3 has 12 amino acids. Germline V gives CDR1 SQVTM, CDR2 ANQGSEA. DNA for the CDR3: TGCAGCGTTCGAAAGGGGGCCGAGACCCAGTACTTC. Protein: CSVRKGAETQYF. Complete variable domain (other parts from reference TRBV29-1 and TRBJ2-5): SAVISQKPSRDICQRGTSLTIQCQVDSQVTMMFWYRQQPGQSLTLIATANQGSEATYESGFVIDKFPISRPNLTFSTLTVSNMSPEDSSIYLCSVRKGAETQYFGPGTRLLVL.

The chain joins TRBV15 to TRBJ1-3; TRBD1 matches at 11 bases. Germline lookup yields CDR1 LNHNV and CDR2 YYDKDF (reference sequence). This CDR3 has 14 residues. The J segment lost 2 bases and the V segment lost 9 bases, leaving 3 bases of the junction unmatched. The CDR3 protein is CATRTGGTGNTIYF. The CDR3 DNA reads TGTGCCACACGGACAGGGGGCACTGGAAACACCATATATTTT.

The sample holds one count of this clone. The chain joins TRBV5-6 to TRBJ2-2; D is unclear. V dropped 4 bases and J dropped 0 bases, with 4 bases sitting between them. Germline V CDR1 and CDR2: SGHDT, YYEEEE. The CDR3 has 13 residues. CDR3 protein: CASSPSNTGELFF. CDR3 sequence (DNA): TGTGCCAGCAGCCCTTCGAACACCGGGGAGCTGTTTTTT.

This clone came up once. The V and J genes are TRBV11-2 and TRBJ1-2; D gene ambiguous. CDR3 length equals 14 residues. CDR1 and CDR2 (germline): SGHAT, FQNNGV. Trimming took off 5 bases at V and 4 bases at J, with 14 bases between the two ends. The CDR3 sequence: CASSPSQLSYGYTF. CDR3 nucleotides: TGTGCCAGCAGCCCATCACAGCTAAGCTATGGCTACACCTTC.

The chain is built from TRBV5-4 and TRBJ1-1; the D gene is possibly TRBD1 (5 bases). Germline V gives CDR1 SGHNT, CDR2 YYREEE (reference sequence). Trimming cost V 4 bases and J 4 bases, with 11 bases left between them. The CDR3 has 13 residues. The CDR3 protein is CASSPGGGTEAFF. The CDR3, as DNA: TGTGCCAGCAGCCCCGGGGGGGGCACTGAAGCTTTCTTT. The variable domain in full, completed from reference TRBV5-4 and TRBJ1-1, reads ETGVTQSPTHLIKTRGQQVTLRCSSQSGHNTVSWYQQALGQGPQFIFQYYREEENGRGNFPPRFSGLQFPNYSSELNVNALELDDSALYLCASSPGGGTEAFFGQGTRLTVV.

The CDR3 DNA reads as TGTGCCTGGACCCCAGACAGGGGGGACTCCTACGAGCAGTACTTC. Translation gives CAWTPDRGDSYEQYF. The V and J genes are TRBV30 and TRBJ2-7; TRBD1 matches at 9 bases. Germline V lookup: CDR1 GTSNPN, CDR2 SVGIG (reference sequence). V dropped 4 bases and J dropped 0; count of bases not matched to a gene: 7. This CDR3 comprises 15 residues.